Following are 14 T cell receptor beta chains from one sample sequenced in a study of T cells after yellow fever vaccination. MiXCR, run by TCRdb on the 5' RACE reads, gives a single entry per CDR3 protein. This table holds 400,000 or so distinct CDR3 sequences, 6% to 8% found once. The starting material was PBMCs, obtained 5 days after the yellow fever booster vaccination. The receptors originated from a man under 40 who received the YFV17D yellow fever vaccine.

This clonotype was observed at least ten times. The rearrangement uses TRBV4-3 and TRBJ2-5; D is perhaps TRBD1 (5 bases). Per the germline V gene, CDR1 is LGHNA and CDR2 is YSLEER. The CDR3 has 14 residues. Trimming stripped 1 base from V and 5 bases from J, with 11 bases between. CDR3 sequence reads: CASSQVAGLETQYF. The CDR3 coding sequence is TGCGCCAGCAGCCAAGTTGCAGGGCTGGAGACCCAGTACTTC.

The V call is TRBV20-1, the J call TRBJ1-2; tentatively, D is TRBD1 (6 bases). The CDR3 runs 14 residues. Trimming stripped 0 bases from V and 5 bases from J, with 13 bases between. The germline gives CDR1 DFQATT, CDR2 SNEGSKA (reference sequence). CDR3 region: CSARDSRGWYGYTF. The CDR3 coding sequence is TGCAGTGCTAGAGATAGTAGGGGGTGGTATGGCTACACCTTC.

This clonotype appeared a few times. J is TRBJ2-3 and V is TRBV6-2 or TRBV6-3; 9 positions match TRBD2. V lost 0 bases and J lost 3; bases outside the gene matches: 4. This CDR3 is 16 amino acids long. Germline V CDR1 and CDR2: MNHEY, SVGEGT. Here the CDR3 reads CASSYSREGRTDTQYF. CDR3 sequence (DNA): TGTGCCAGCAGTTACTCGCGGGAGGGCCGGACAGATACGCAGTATTTT.

This clonotype occurred many times. This sequence joins TRBV3-1 and TRBJ1-5; 11 bases line up with TRBD1. Germline assignment: CDR1 LGHDT and CDR2 YNNKEL (reference sequence). Trimming cost V 4 bases and J 7 bases; bases outside gene matches: 9. This CDR3 region has 16 residues. The CDR3 loop is CASSRGQGARRQPQHF. CDR3 in DNA: TGTGCCAGCAGCCGCGGACAGGGGGCGCGAAGGCAGCCCCAGCATTTT.

This clonotype was counted only a few times. V gene TRBV4-3 combines with J gene TRBJ1-6, with 7 bases fitting TRBD1. Unmatched junction bases numbered 13, after V lost 0 bases and J lost 5 bases. The CDR3 extends over 19 amino acids. Germline loops: CDR1 LGHNA, CDR2 YSLEER. CDR3 sequence (DNA): TGCGCCAGCAGCCAAGAAAATCATCTAGGGACAGTGAATAATTCACCCCTCCACTTT. This gives the protein CASSQENHLGTVNNSPLHF.

This clonotype has more than one count but fewer than ten. The genes are TRBV20-1 and TRBJ2-5; 10 nucleotides align to TRBD2. This CDR3 contains 15 residues. The J segment lost 5 bases and the V segment lost 7 bases, leaving 13 bases of the junction unmatched. The germline V gene encodes CDR1 DFQATT and CDR2 SNEGSKA (reference sequence). CDR3 in DNA: TGCAGTGTTCCTGGTAGCGGGAGGAGCGGTGAGACCCAGTACTTC. Protein sequence: CSVPGSGRSGETQYF.

This clonotype turned up a few times. The chain couples TRBV11-2 to TRBJ2-3, with TRBD2 matching 12 bases. The CDR3 contains 17 residues. CDR1 is SGHAT, CDR2 FQNNGV, per germline. The V and J ends lost 4 bases and 4 bases, in that order; junction bases with no gene match: 9. CDR3 nucleotide sequence: TGTGCCAGCAGCTCGACACGGACTAGCGGGATCGCAGATACGCAGTATTTT. This translates into CASSSTRTSGIADTQYF.

This clonotype was found a few times. The rearrangement links TRBV5-5 to TRBJ2-7; D gene unclear. V lost 4 bases and J lost 0, with 14 bases in between. The CDR3 is 15 amino acids. Germline CDR1 and CDR2: SGHKS and YYEKEE (reference sequence). The CDR3 DNA reads TGTGCCAGCAGCGACCGAGACCTGAGCTCCTACGAGCAGTACTTC. Protein: CASSDRDLSSYEQYF.

The J gene is TRBJ2-5, the V gene TRBV24-1, with TRBD1 as a possible D gene (6 bases). This CDR3 is built from 13 residues. Germline CDR1 reads KGHDR; CDR2 reads SFDVKD. The ends were cut back, 9 bases at V and 7 bases at J, with 17 bases in the middle. DNA of the CDR3: TGTGCCACCCGGGACACCGATTTAATGACCCAGTACTTC. Its translation is CATRDTDLMTQYF.

The V call is TRBV5-5, the J call TRBJ2-5; the match to TRBD2 covers 12 bases. J lost 3 bases, V lost 4 bases, and 7 bases had no gene match. The V gene's germline CDR1 is SGHKS and CDR2 YYEKEE (reference sequence). The CDR3 loop spans 16 amino acids. CDR3 in DNA: TGTGCCAGCAGCGCCGGACTAGCGGGATTGGAAGAGACCCAGTACTTC. Translating gives CASSAGLAGLEETQYF.

The sample holds many counts of this clonotype. V is TRBV20-1 and J is TRBJ2-7; 7 bases fit TRBD1. CDR3 size: 13 residues. Unmatched junction bases numbered 3, after V lost 4 bases and J lost 0 bases. Germline assignment: CDR1 DFQATT and CDR2 SNEGSKA (reference sequence). The CDR3 loop is CSATRDSSYEQYF. The CDR3 DNA follows: TGCAGTGCTACAAGGGACAGCTCCTACGAGCAGTACTTC.

This clonotype was seen only a few times. The V and J genes are TRBV7-2 and TRBJ1-2, with D possibly TRBD1 on 5 matching bases. Trimming took 4 bases from V and 8 from J, leaving 14 bases between them. Germline V gene data show CDR1 as SGHTA and CDR2 as FQGNSA. The CDR3 is 13 amino acids. The CDR3 DNA reads as TGTGCCAGCAGCTCGGGACGACCGTCGGGCTACACCTTC. Encoded protein: CASSSGRPSGYTF.

This clonotype was seen at least ten times. The rearrangement uses TRBV24-1 and TRBJ2-3; weak D call: TRBD1 (6 bases). Germline V gene data show CDR1 as KGHDR and CDR2 as SFDVKD. V was cut by 3 bases and J by 6 bases, with 15 bases left in between. This CDR3 is 15 amino acids long. This chain's CDR3 is CATSDGWGPGDTQYF. As DNA, the CDR3 is TGTGCCACCAGTGATGGCTGGGGGCCGGGGGATACGCAGTATTTT.

This clonotype was seen more than once but under ten times. In nucleotides, the CDR3 is TGTGCCAGCTCACCTCAAATCCGGGACAGGGAGTACTTC. This translates into CASSPQIRDREYF. The rearrangement uses TRBV18 and TRBJ2-7; 9 bases are a match to TRBD1. CDR1 and CDR2 from the germline V gene are KGHSH and LQKENI. This CDR3 is built from 13 residues. Trimming cost V 3 bases and J 11 bases; bases outside gene matches: 8. The variable domain in full, completed from reference TRBV18 and TRBJ2-7, reads NAGVMQNPRHLVRRRGQEARLRCSPMKGHSHVYWYRQLPEEGLKFMVYLQKENIIDESGMPKERFSAEFPKEGPSILRIQQVVRGDSAAYFCASSPQIRDREYFGPGTRLTVT.